These 8 T cell receptor beta chains share one sample of origin, sequenced in a study of CD8 T cells in ankylosing spondylitis. Study-wide findings and caveats: Characteristic, it appeared, of ankylosing spondylitis blood was a TCR beta motif of roughly 8 highly homologous variants.

TCRdb processed the 5' RACE reads anew with MiXCR; each CDR3 protein has one entry. The sample holds a few hundred thousand distinct CDR3 sequences, roughly 13% seen once. These TCRs are of unknown antigen specificity. The source material was blood, either unsorted or a sorted T cell fraction (not recorded which). These receptors all stem from a male donor with ankylosing spondylitis.

The chain uses TRBV4-2 and TRBJ2-3, with D unclear. The CDR3 spans 12 residues. Germline V gives CDR1 LGHNA, CDR2 YNFKEQ. Trimming left V 5 bases short and J 6 bases short, with 9 bases between. The CDR3 nucleotides are TGTGCCAGCAGCGGAGACGGGGATACGCAGTATTTT. It is translated as CASSGDGDTQYF.

The chain has TRBV29-1 and TRBJ2-1; D perhaps matches TRBD2 (6 bases). Trimming stripped 4 bases from V and 11 bases from J, with 18 bases between. The length of the CDR3 is 13 residues. Germline assignment: CDR1 SQVTM and CDR2 ANQGSEA. CDR3 amino acids: CSVGSLAWVQQFF. The DNA for the CDR3 is TGCAGCGTTGGAAGCCTAGCGTGGGTCCAGCAGTTCTTC.

The rearrangement links TRBV20-1 to TRBJ1-2; tentative D call: TRBD1 (5 bases). V lost 0 bases and J lost 7, with 12 bases in between. The length of the CDR3 is 13 residues. In germline, CDR1 is DFQATT, CDR2 SNEGSKA (reference sequence). This CDR3 is CSARDGAGSGYTF. In DNA form, the CDR3 reads TGCAGTGCTAGAGATGGGGCAGGCTCTGGCTACACCTTC.

In its sample, this clonotype was seen a few times. The chain links TRBV2 to TRBJ2-1, with D perhaps given as TRBD1 or TRBD2 (5 bases each). There are 14 residues in the CDR3. Germline loops: CDR1 SNHLY, CDR2 FYNNEI. Between the trimmed V and J ends, which lost 3 bases and 9 bases, there was a span of 15 bases. CDR3 DNA sequence: TGTGCCAGCAGTGACGGAGGAGGAGACAGTGAGCAGTTCTTC. Amino acid sequence: CASSDGGGDSEQFF.

This clonotype was seen ten or more times. As DNA, the CDR3 is TGTGCCAGCAGCCCACCACGACAGGGGCTACCAAATGAGCAGTTCTTC. This sequence encodes CASSPPRQGLPNEQFF. The genes are TRBV3-1 and TRBJ2-1, with 8 positions matching TRBD1. CDR3 length: 16 residues. CDR1 is LGHDT and CDR2 is YNNKEL in the germline V gene (reference sequence). The ends lost 4 bases at V and 7 bases at J; junction bases unmatched: 12.

This clonotype was found many times. The chain joins TRBV5-6 to TRBJ2-7, with D possibly being TRBD1 (5 bases). Trimming stripped 0 bases from V and 2 bases from J, with 12 bases between. The CDR3 is made up of 15 amino acids. Germline V gene sequence: CDR1 SGHDT, CDR2 YYEEEE. The CDR3 DNA is TGTGCCAGCAGCTTGGGGTCCAGGGTCACCTACGAGCAGTACTTC. Translated, it gives CASSLGSRVTYEQYF.

The chain links TRBV21-1 to TRBJ2-1; TRBD1, the D gene given by the table, was not confirmed from the DNA. TRBV21-1 has pseudogene status. The CDR3 runs to 18 residues. DNA for the CDR3: TGTGCCAGCAGCAAAGGCCCAGGGGAGCCAAGCTCCTACAATGAGCAGTTCTTC. The encoded protein is CASSKGPGEPSSYNEQFF.

This clonotype came up a few times. The rearrangement uses TRBV20-1 and TRBJ1-5; D gene ambiguous. Between the trimmed V and J ends, which lost 1 base and 1 base, there was a span of 8 bases. This CDR3 comprises 14 residues. Germline V gene sequence: CDR1 DFQATT, CDR2 SNEGSKA (reference sequence). The CDR3 nucleotides read TGCAGTGCTAGAGTCGGGGAGAGCAATCAGCCCCAGCATTTT. Its translation: CSARVGESNQPQHF.